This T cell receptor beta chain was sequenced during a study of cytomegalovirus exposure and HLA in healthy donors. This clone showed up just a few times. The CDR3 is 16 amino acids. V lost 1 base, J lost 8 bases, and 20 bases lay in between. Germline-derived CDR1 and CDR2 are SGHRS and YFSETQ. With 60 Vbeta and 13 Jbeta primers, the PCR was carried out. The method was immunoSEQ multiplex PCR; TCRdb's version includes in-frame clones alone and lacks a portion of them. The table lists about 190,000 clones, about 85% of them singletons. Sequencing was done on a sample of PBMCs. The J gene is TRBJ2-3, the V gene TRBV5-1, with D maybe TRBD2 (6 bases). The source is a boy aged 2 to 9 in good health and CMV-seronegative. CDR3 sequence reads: CASSLTGGGQKGTQYF. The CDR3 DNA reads TGCGCCAGCAGCTTGACTGGGGGAGGCCAAAAGGGTACGCAGTATTTT.